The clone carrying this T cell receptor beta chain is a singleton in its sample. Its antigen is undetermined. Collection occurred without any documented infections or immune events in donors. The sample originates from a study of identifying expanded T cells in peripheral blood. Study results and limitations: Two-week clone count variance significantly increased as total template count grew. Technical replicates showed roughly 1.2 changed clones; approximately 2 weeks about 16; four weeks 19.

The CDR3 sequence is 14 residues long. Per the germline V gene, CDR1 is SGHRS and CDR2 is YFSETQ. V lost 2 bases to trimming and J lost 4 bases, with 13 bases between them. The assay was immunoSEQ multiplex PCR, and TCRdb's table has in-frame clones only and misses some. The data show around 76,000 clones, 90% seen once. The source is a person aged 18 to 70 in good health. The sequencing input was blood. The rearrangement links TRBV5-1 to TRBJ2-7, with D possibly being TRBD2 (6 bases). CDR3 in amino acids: CASSFGRSTYEQYF. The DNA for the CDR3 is TGCGCCAGCAGCTTCGGGAGATCAACTTACGAGCAGTACTTC.